What follows are 18 T cell receptor beta chains derived from one specimen sequenced in a study of spatial heterogeneity in lung cancer. Time point meaning: sample taken at primary tumor resection. Whole RNA obtained from tumor, nontumor lung or frozen PBMC underwent sequencing without sorting. Each CDR3 protein is one row after TCRdb ran MiXCR on the 5' RACE reads. The sample shows tens of thousands of distinct CDR3 sequences, 6% to 9% of them seen only once. The sample consisted of PBMCs, taken at surgery. These receptors came from a female donor with early-stage non-small cell lung cancer.

This clonotype was picked up many times. This chain links TRBV10-3 with TRBJ1-1; D uncertain. The CDR3 has 13 amino acids. V was pared by 7 bases and J by 1 base, with 10 bases between. Germline lookup yields CDR1 ENHRY and CDR2 SYGVKD. The CDR3 is CAIKSAENTEAFF. The CDR3 coding sequence is TGTGCCATCAAAAGTGCCGAGAACACTGAAGCTTTCTTT.

This clonotype came up many times. The chain has TRBV25-1 and TRBJ2-1, with 12 nucleotides matching TRBD1. The germline CDR1 and CDR2 sequences are MGHDK and SYGVNS. This CDR3 has 16 residues. V shed 9 bases and J 9 bases; nucleotides not matched to a gene: 15. CDR3 in amino acids: CASSLAGTGGEGEQFF. The CDR3 region has the DNA TGTGCCAGTTCCCTTGCCGGGACAGGGGGCGAGGGTGAGCAGTTCTTC. Supplemented by reference TRBV25-1 and TRBJ2-1, the full variable domain reads EADIYQTPRYLVIGTGKKITLECSQTMGHDKMYWYQQDPGMELHLIHYSYGVNSTEKGDLSSESTVSRIRTEHFPLTLESARPSHTSQYLCASSLAGTGGEGEQFFGPGTRLTVL.

This clonotype was detected many times. The V call is TRBV5-1, the J call TRBJ2-7, with D uncertain. V was shortened by 2 bases and J by 2 bases, with 11 bases between the two germline ends. The germline V gene has CDR1 SGHRS and CDR2 YFSETQ. This CDR3 contains 14 residues. CDR3 coding DNA: TGCGCCAGCAGCTTAACTCAACTGGCCTACGAGCAGTACTTC. Its protein is CASSLTQLAYEQYF.

This clonotype was seen repeatedly, ten times or more. The chain recombines TRBV5-4 with TRBJ1-3; a possible D gene is TRBD1 (5 bases). The germline V gene encodes CDR1 SGHNT and CDR2 YYREEE (reference sequence). The CDR3 totals 11 residues. The V and J ends lost 3 bases and 7 bases respectively, with 5 bases between them. CDR3 sequence (DNA): TGTGCCAGCAGCTGGGGGAACACCATATATTTT. This gives the protein CASSWGNTIYF.

As for this clonotype: Compared with germline, one end of the junction differs, possibly owing to a read error. The J gene is TRBJ2-1, the V gene TRBV11-2, with TRBD2 matching 9 bases. Germline V gene data show CDR1 as SGHAT and CDR2 as FQNNGV. CDR3 length equals 20 residues. The CDR3 nucleotides read TGTGTCAGCAGCCCGAGGACTTATGGCGGGGGGGCGGGTTCCTACAATGAGCAGTTCTTC. Translated: CVSSPRTYGGGAGSYNEQFF.

This rearrangement joins TRBV12-3 or TRBV12-4 to TRBJ2-2, with D tentatively TRBD1 (5 bases). The CDR3 loop spans 13 amino acids. The germline V and J ends were trimmed by 5 bases and 5 bases, with 9 bases remaining between them. This CDR3 is CASSATATGELFF. The CDR3 nucleotides read TGTGCCAGCAGTGCGACAGCTACCGGGGAGCTGTTTTTT.

The sample holds a few counts of this clonotype. This rearrangement joins TRBV2 to TRBJ2-3; 7 bases are shared with TRBD2. The trim removed 9 bases at V and 1 base at J, leaving 10 bases unmatched. This CDR3 region has 15 residues. CDR1 SNHLY and CDR2 FYNNEI come from the germline V gene. This CDR3 reads CASSPSGVGTDTQYF. CDR3 DNA: TGTGCCAGTTCTCCAAGCGGGGTGGGCACAGATACGCAGTATTTT.

The chain combines TRBV15 with TRBJ2-7; D gene uncertain. CDR3 length equals 13 residues. Germline CDR1 and CDR2: LNHNV and YYDKDF (reference sequence). V gave up 2 bases and J gave up 3 bases, with 8 bases separating them. Here the CDR3 reads CATSRLLGYEQYF. CDR3 nucleotide sequence: TGTGCCACCAGCAGACTCCTAGGCTACGAGCAGTACTTC.

This clonotype was detected many times. The chain uses TRBV18 and TRBJ2-3; possibly TRBD1 for D (6 bases). V was trimmed by 6 bases and J by 2 bases, leaving 12 bases between them. This CDR3 is 14 amino acids long. Germline V gives CDR1 KGHSH, CDR2 LQKENI. CDR3 residues: CASSPRTATDTQYF. As DNA, the CDR3 is TGTGCCAGCTCCCCCAGGACAGCCACAGATACGCAGTATTTT.

There are many counts of this clonotype. The chain links TRBV16 to TRBJ2-7; 7 positions agree with TRBD1. Germline assignment: CDR1 KGHSY and CDR2 FQNENV. This CDR3 has 17 residues. V lost 1 base and J lost 5; bases outside the gene matches: 14. The CDR3 DNA reads as TGTGCCAGCAGCCAATTTTTAGAGGGGGCGAATATCGACGAGCAGTACTTC. Its protein is CASSQFLEGANIDEQYF. The whole variable domain, remainder taken from reference TRBV16 and TRBJ2-7, is GEEVAQTPKHLVRGEGQKAKLYCAPIKGHSYVFWYQQVLKNEFKFLISFQNENVFDETGMPKERFSAKCLPNSPCSLEIQATKLEDSAVYFCASSQFLEGANIDEQYFGPGTRLTVT.

The table lists this clonotype with many counts. This chain joins TRBV7-9 and TRBJ2-1, with TRBD2 as a possible D gene (6 bases). The CDR3 has 15 residues. The germline V and J ends were trimmed by 3 bases and 0 bases, with 9 bases remaining between them. Germline loops: CDR1 SEHNR, CDR2 FQNEAQ (reference sequence). CDR3 DNA sequence: TGTGCCAGCAGCTTTCGGGGGAGCTCCTACAATGAGCAGTTCTTC. Encoded protein: CASSFRGSSYNEQFF. Supplemented by reference TRBV7-9 and TRBJ2-1, the full variable domain reads DTGVSQNPRHKITKRGQNVTFRCDPISEHNRLYWYRQTLGQGPEFLTYFQNEAQLEKSRLLSDRFSAERPKGSFSTLEIQRTEQGDSAMYLCASSFRGSSYNEQFFGPGTRLTVL.

This clonotype was seen at least ten times. The J gene is TRBJ2-2, the V gene TRBV5-1; D not resolved. Germline CDR1 and CDR2: SGHRS and YFSETQ. V was cut by 3 bases and J by 2 bases, with 8 bases left in between. The length of the CDR3 is 14 residues. CDR3: CASSSHPNTGELFF. The CDR3 DNA is TGCGCCAGCAGCTCCCACCCTAACACCGGGGAGCTGTTTTTT.

The V and J genes are TRBV20-1 and TRBJ1-5; D perhaps matches TRBD1 (5 bases). Germline-derived CDR1 and CDR2 are DFQATT and SNEGSKA (reference sequence). V was shortened by 0 bases and J by 7 bases, with 10 bases between the two germline ends. The CDR3 has 13 amino acids. The CDR3 reads CSARDSGKQPQHF. The CDR3 DNA reads TGCAGTGCTAGAGATTCAGGGAAACAGCCCCAGCATTTT.

This clonotype has at least ten counts. The rearrangement joins TRBV6-5 to TRBJ2-2; possibly TRBD2 for D (6 bases). The CDR3 spans 16 residues. In germline, CDR1 is MNHEY, CDR2 SVGAGI. V lost 0 bases and J lost 8, with 16 bases in between. CDR3 DNA: TGTGCCAGCAGTTACTCGATAGTAGGAGGGACGGGGGAGCTGTTTTTT. Translation gives CASSYSIVGGTGELFF.

In this sample, this clonotype turned up many times. V is TRBV28 and J is TRBJ2-5, with 9 bases that match TRBD2. CDR3 size: 15 residues. The junction had 4 bases not matched to a gene; V was cut back by 3 bases and J by 2 bases. CDR1 and CDR2 (germline): MDHEN, SYDVKM. The CDR3: CASSLVSGGQETQYF. CDR3 bases: TGTGCCAGCAGTTTGGTTAGCGGGGGACAAGAGACCCAGTACTTC. The full variable domain, rest sourced from reference TRBV28 and TRBJ2-5, is DVKVTQSSRYLVKRTGEKVFLECVQDMDHENMFWYRQDPGLGLRLIYFSYDVKMKEKGDIPEGYSVSREKKERFSLILESASTNQTSMYLCASSLVSGGQETQYFGPGTRLLVL.

The table lists this clonotype with many counts. The chain recombines TRBV29-1 with TRBJ1-6, with 9 bases matching TRBD1. The junction had 2 bases not matched to a gene; V was cut back by 6 bases and J by 5 bases. This CDR3 has 13 amino acids. The germline V gene has CDR1 SQVTM and CDR2 ANQGSEA. CDR3 loop: CSVRDRDNSPLHF. The CDR3 bases are TGCAGCGTGAGGGACAGGGATAATTCACCCCTCCACTTT.

There are a few counts of this clonotype. The J gene is TRBJ1-2, the V gene TRBV12-3 or TRBV12-4; maybe TRBD1 (6 bases). Trimming stripped 3 bases from V and 8 bases from J, with 10 bases between. This CDR3 is 12 amino acids long. CDR3 coding DNA: TGTGCCAGCAGTTTCCCGGGGGGCGGCTACACCTTC. This codes for CASSFPGGGYTF.

This clonotype has ten or more counts. The rearrangement links TRBV9 to TRBJ1-2; D is undetermined. The V and J ends lost 3 bases and 5 bases respectively, with 11 bases between them. This CDR3 region has 13 residues. The germline gives CDR1 SGDLS, CDR2 YYNGEE. Here the CDR3 reads CASSGPQMYGYTF. Written as DNA, the CDR3 is TGTGCCAGCAGCGGACCACAGATGTATGGCTACACCTTC. Together with reference TRBV9 and TRBJ1-2, the CDR3 gives the full variable domain: DSGVTQTPKHLITATGQRVTLRCSPRSGDLSVYWYQQSLDQGLQFLIQYYNGEERAKGNILERFSAQQFPDLHSELNLSSLELGDSALYFCASSGPQMYGYTFGSGTRLTVV.